A selection of T cell receptor beta chains follows, all from one sample in a study of T cell repertoires in ileal Crohn's disease. Only in-frame clones appear in the TCRdb table, and some are missing; sequencing was by immunoSEQ multiplex PCR. Here the sample spans some 15,000 clones, 50% to 75% being singletons. Sequencing was carried out using ileal tissue. The source is an adult with Crohn's disease. CDR3s include the opening cysteine and the closing phenylalanine or tryptophan. The D gene is left open where the match is weak. The size of a clone is reported for some rows only, either as once, few or many, or as a class for expanded clones.

>TRBV2|-|TRBJ1-2|-
TGTGCCAGCAGTGACCGGCCCGGAGGTAGCTATGGCTACACCTTC
CASSDRPGGSYGYTF
>TRBV6-5|-|TRBJ2-1|TRBD1
TGTGCCAGCTCTGGACAGGGCGACGGGGAGCAGTTCTTC
CASSGQGDGEQFF
>TRBV19|-|TRBJ1-5|TRBD1
TGTGCCAGTACCCGACAGGGCATAGATAGCAATCAGCCCCAGCATTTT
CASTRQGIDSNQPQHF
>TRBV28|-|TRBJ1-2|-
TGTGCCAGCAGTTTTCTTGTAGGACCAGGGTACGGCTACACCTTC
CASSFLVGPGYGYTF
>TRBV11-2|few|TRBJ2-5|-
TGTGCCAGCAGCCCAGTCCGGGACATAGGGCAGACCCAGTACTTC
CASSPVRDIGQTQYF
>TRBV6-1|few|TRBJ2-2|-
TGTGCCAGCAGCCGGTATATTAACACCGGGGAGCTGTTTTTT
CASSRYINTGELFF
>TRBV6-1|-|TRBJ2-1|-
TGTGCCAGCAGTGAAGCAGTCCGGAGTGAGCAGTTCTTC
CASSEAVRSEQFF
>TRBV5-1|-|TRBJ2-7|TRBD1
TGCGCCAGCAGCACCCTGACAGGGGCCTACGAGCAGTACTTC
CASSTLTGAYEQYF
>TRBV30|once|TRBJ2-1|TRBD2
TGTGCCTGGAGTGTAAGACTAGCGGACAATGAGCAGTTCTTC
CAWSVRLADNEQFF
>TRBV29-1|-|TRBJ2-1|TRBD2
TGCAGCACCCGGACTAGCGGTTGGGAAAATGAGCAGTTCTTC
CSTRTSGWENEQFF
>TRBV18|-|TRBJ1-2|-
TGTGCCAGCTCACCGGTTGCAGGGGACGGAGGCTACACCTTC
CASSPVAGDGGYTF
>TRBV9|few|TRBJ1-1|-
TGTGCCAGCAGCGTGGCCATGAACACTGAAGCTTTCTTT
CASSVAMNTEAFF
>TRBV29-1|few|TRBJ2-1|-
TGCAGCGTTGGTGGACCAGGGAATGAGCAGTTCTTC
CSVGGPGNEQFF
>TRBV2|-|TRBJ1-1|-
TGTGCCAGCAAAGAACTCTTTGAAGCTTTCTTT
CASKELFEAFF
>TRBV30|-|TRBJ2-1|TRBD2
TGTGCCGCCAGCAGACTAGCGGTGGATGAGCAGTTCTTC
CAASRLAVDEQFF
>TRBV19|-|TRBJ2-7|-
TGTGCCAGTAGTATCGGCGGGGTCTCCTACGAGCAGTACTTC
CASSIGGVSYEQYF
>TRBV18|-|TRBJ2-2|-
TGTGCCAGCTCACTAAACGGAGGGCTCCGGGGCACCGGGGAGCTGTTTTTT
CASSLNGGLRGTGELFF
>TRBV12-5|-|TRBJ1-1|-
TGTGCTAGTGGTCCTGGTAACGGAGTGGGTGAAGCTTTCTTT
CASGPGNGVGEAFF
>TRBV29-1|once|TRBJ2-2|-
TGCAGCGTCGAGCCGGGGAACACCGGGGAGCTGTTTTTT
CSVEPGNTGELFF
>TRBV15|-|TRBJ2-7|TRBD2
TGTGCCACCAGCAGAATCGGACTAGCGCGCGAGCAGTACTTC
CATSRIGLAREQYF
>TRBV6-1|few|TRBJ2-7|TRBD1
TGTGCCAGCAGGAAGGCGGACAGGCTCGAGCAGTACTTC
CASRKADRLEQYF
>TRBV27|few|TRBJ1-2|TRBD1
TGTGCCAGCAGTCCTTCCCCTCGGACAGGGAACGTCGGCTATGGCTACACCTTC
CASSPSPRTGNVGYGYTF
>TRBV6-5|few|TRBJ2-7|-
TGTGCCAGCAGTTACTCGGAGACAGCCGCCTACGAGCAGTACTTC
CASSYSETAAYEQYF
>TRBV6-6|-|TRBJ2-3|TRBD1
TGTGCCAGCAGTTCAGGGGGTCGGAACACAGATACGCAGTATTTT
CASSSGGRNTDTQYF
>TRBV7-8|-|TRBJ2-3|TRBD1
TGTGCCAGCAGCTCAACGGGACAGGGCACAGATACGCAGTATTTT
CASSSTGQGTDTQYF
>TRBV4-1|-|TRBJ2-4|-
TGCGCCAGCAGCCCCGCTCGGGGTAGCGCCAAAAACATTCAGTACTTC
CASSPARGSAKNIQYF
>TRBV9|-|TRBJ2-5|-
TGTGCCAGCAGCACCAACAGTAATCAAGAGACCCAGTACTTC
CASSTNSNQETQYF
>TRBV29-1|-|TRBJ1-2|-
TGCAGCGCTGGGACACGGCCCAACTATGGCTACACCTTC
CSAGTRPNYGYTF
>TRBV28|-|TRBJ1-6|TRBD1
TGTGCCAGCAGTCCCCTGGACAGGGATAATTCACCCCTCCACTTT
CASSPLDRDNSPLHF
>TRBV7-2|-|TRBJ2-1|TRBD2
TGTGCCAGCAGCTCAACTAGCGGGAGGGCCTTGTACAATGAGCAGTTCTTC
CASSSTSGRALYNEQFF
>TRBV12-5|-|TRBJ2-2|-
TGTGCTAGTGGTTTTATGGGGCTAGGGTCCGGGGAGCTGTTTTTT
CASGFMGLGSGELFF
>TRBV19|-|TRBJ1-4|-
TGTGCCAGTAGTATTGGAACAGGGCCTGAAAAACTGTTTTTT
CASSIGTGPEKLFF
>TRBV7-2|-|TRBJ1-4|TRBD1
TGTGCCAGCAGCCTCTCCCAGGGGGGCCAGGAAAAACTGTTTTTT
CASSLSQGGQEKLFF
>TRBV7-9|-|TRBJ2-7|TRBD2
TGTGCCAGCTCGCGGACTAGCGGGCTCCCCTACGAGCAGTACTTC
CASSRTSGLPYEQYF
>TRBV11-2|-|TRBJ1-2|TRBD1
TGTGCCAGCAGCTCTCGGGACAGGGCGTCCGGCTACACCTTC
CASSSRDRASGYTF
>TRBV6-1|-|TRBJ2-3|-
TGTGCCAGTTTTATTGGAGTAACTAGCACAGATACGCAGTATTTT
CASFIGVTSTDTQYF
>TRBV11-3|few|TRBJ2-3|TRBD2
TGTGCCAGCAGCTTAGATTCCGGGGGAGGGCCAGATACGCAGTATTTT
CASSLDSGGGPDTQYF
>TRBV15|-|TRBJ2-4|-
TGTGCCACCAGGCCCGGGTCGGCCAAAAACATTCAGTACTTC
CATRPGSAKNIQYF
>TRBV5-1|-|TRBJ2-7|TRBD2
TGCGCCAGCAGCCCGACCGGGACTAGCGTACGCGAGCAGTACTTC
CASSPTGTSVREQYF
>TRBV2|-|TRBJ2-7|TRBD2
TGTGCCAGCAGTGAAGCCAGACTAGCGCACTCCTACGAGCAGTACTTC
CASSEARLAHSYEQYF
>TRBV30|-|TRBJ2-1|-
TGTGCCTCCTCGAGGGTTAACTACAATGAGCAGTTCTTC
CASSRVNYNEQFF
>TRBV7-7|-|TRBJ1-3|-
TGTGCCAGCAGCTCGGGACTGCCGAGCTCTGGAAACACCATATATTTT
CASSSGLPSSGNTIYF
>TRBV2|-|TRBJ2-1|TRBD2
TGTGCCAGCAAACTAGCGGGAGGGCGAGGTGAGCAGTTCTTC
CASKLAGGRGEQFF
>TRBV2|-|TRBJ2-2|TRBD2
TGTGCCGCGAGAGGGGCTAGCGGGACCGGGGAGCTGTTTTTT
CAARGASGTGELFF
>TRBV7-9|-|TRBJ2-2|-
TGTGCCAGCAGCTCACGTGGGGGCCCGAACACCGGGGAGCTGTTTTTT
CASSSRGGPNTGELFF
>TRBV14|few|TRBJ1-1|-
TGTGCCAGCAGCCAGCTCACCGGGGGGCAAGCTTTCTTT
CASSQLTGGQAFF
>TRBV27|-|TRBJ1-5|-
TGTGCCAGCAGTTTAGTTAATTGGAGGTTGCAGCCCCAGCATTTT
CASSLVNWRLQPQHF
>TRBV2|-|TRBJ1-2|-
TGTGCCAGCGGCAACAGACTATATGGCTACACCTTC
CASGNRLYGYTF
>TRBV6-1|-|TRBJ2-3|TRBD1
TGTGCCAGCACCCAAGACAGGGGCACAGATACGCAGTATTTT
CASTQDRGTDTQYF
>TRBV6-5|-|TRBJ1-2|-
TGTGCCAGCAGTTATGGGGGCAGTACTGGCTACACCTTC
CASSYGGSTGYTF
>TRBV4-3|-|TRBJ1-2|TRBD1
TGCGCCAGCAGCCAGGGGACAGGGATAGCTAACTATGGCTACACCTTC
CASSQGTGIANYGYTF
>TRBV4-1|few|TRBJ1-2|TRBD1
TGCGCCAGCAGCCGAGCAGACAGGGGTGATGGCTACACCTTC
CASSRADRGDGYTF
>TRBV6-6|-|TRBJ1-1|-
TGTGCCAGCAGTTACTCTGACGGGGGATGGACTGAAGCTTTCTTT
CASSYSDGGWTEAFF
>TRBV5-5|-|TRBJ2-7|TRBD2
TGTGCCAGCAGCCTATTGACTAGCGGGTTCTACGAGCAGTACTTC
CASSLLTSGFYEQYF